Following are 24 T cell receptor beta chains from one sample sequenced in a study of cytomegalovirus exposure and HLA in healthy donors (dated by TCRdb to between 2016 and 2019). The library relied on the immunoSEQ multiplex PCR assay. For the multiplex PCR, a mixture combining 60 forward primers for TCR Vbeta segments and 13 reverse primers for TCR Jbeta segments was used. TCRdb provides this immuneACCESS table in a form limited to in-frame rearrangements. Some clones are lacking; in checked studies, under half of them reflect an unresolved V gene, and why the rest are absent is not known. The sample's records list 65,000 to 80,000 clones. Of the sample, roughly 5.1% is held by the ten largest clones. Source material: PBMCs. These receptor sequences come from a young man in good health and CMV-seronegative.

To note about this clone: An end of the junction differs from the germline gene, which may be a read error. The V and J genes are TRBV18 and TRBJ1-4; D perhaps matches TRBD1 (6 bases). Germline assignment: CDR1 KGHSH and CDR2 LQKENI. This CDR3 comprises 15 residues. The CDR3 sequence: CASAPSGVTQEKLFF. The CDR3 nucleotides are TGTGCCAGCGCACCATCAGGGGTGACGCAGGAAAAACTGTTTTTT.

The CDR3 spells CASSRQGRSNQPQHF. The CDR3 nucleotides are TGTGCCAGCAGCCGCCAGGGGCGTAGCAATCAGCCCCAGCATTTT. V is TRBV5-5 and J is TRBJ1-5, with a possible D match to TRBD1 (6 bases). V dropped 4 bases and J dropped 0 bases, with 11 bases sitting between them. Germline CDR1 is SGHKS and CDR2 is YYEKEE (reference sequence). The CDR3 is 15 residues long. Full variable domain (remainder filled in from reference TRBV5-5 and TRBJ1-5): DAGVTQSPTHLIKTRGQQVTLRCSPISGHKSVSWYQQVLGQGPQFIFQYYEKEERGRGNFPDRFSARQFPNYSSELNVNALLLGDSALYLCASSRQGRSNQPQHFGDGTRLSIL.

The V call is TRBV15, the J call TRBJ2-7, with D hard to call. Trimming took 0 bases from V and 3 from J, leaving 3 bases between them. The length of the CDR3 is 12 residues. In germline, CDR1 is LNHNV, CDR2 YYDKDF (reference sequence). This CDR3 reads CATSRDSYEQYF. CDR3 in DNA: TGTGCCACCAGCAGAGATAGCTACGAGCAGTACTTC.

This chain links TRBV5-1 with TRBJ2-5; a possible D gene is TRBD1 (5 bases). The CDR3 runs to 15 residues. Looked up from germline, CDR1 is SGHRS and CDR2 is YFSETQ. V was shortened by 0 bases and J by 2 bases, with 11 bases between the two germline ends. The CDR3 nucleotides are TGCGCCAGCAGCTTGGATAGGGGCGATCAAGAGACCCAGTACTTC. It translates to CASSLDRGDQETQYF.

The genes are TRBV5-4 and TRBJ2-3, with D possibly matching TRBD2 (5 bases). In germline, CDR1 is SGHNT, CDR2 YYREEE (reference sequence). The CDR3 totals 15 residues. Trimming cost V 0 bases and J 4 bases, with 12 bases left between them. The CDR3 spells CASSLEPNGADTQYF. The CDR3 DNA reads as TGTGCCAGCAGCTTGGAACCTAACGGGGCAGATACGCAGTATTTT. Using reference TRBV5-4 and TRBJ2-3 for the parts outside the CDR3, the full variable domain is ETGVTQSPTHLIKTRGQQVTLRCSSQSGHNTVSWYQQALGQGPQFIFQYYREEENGRGNFPPRFSGLQFPNYSSELNVNALELDDSALYLCASSLEPNGADTQYFGPGTRLTVL.

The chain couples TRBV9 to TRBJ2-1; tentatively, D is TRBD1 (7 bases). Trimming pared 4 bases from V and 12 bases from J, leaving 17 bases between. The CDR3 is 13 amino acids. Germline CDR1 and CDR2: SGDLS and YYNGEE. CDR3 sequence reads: CASSLQGEEGQFF. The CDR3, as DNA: TGTGCCAGCAGCCTCCAGGGGGAGGAGGGGCAGTTCTTC.

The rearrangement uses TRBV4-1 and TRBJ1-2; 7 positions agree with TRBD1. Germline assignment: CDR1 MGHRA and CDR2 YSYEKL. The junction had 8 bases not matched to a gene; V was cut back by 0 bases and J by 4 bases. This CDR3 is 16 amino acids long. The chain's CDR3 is CASSQDVRGPSYGYTF. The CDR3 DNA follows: TGCGCCAGCAGCCAAGATGTTAGGGGGCCGTCCTATGGCTACACCTTC.

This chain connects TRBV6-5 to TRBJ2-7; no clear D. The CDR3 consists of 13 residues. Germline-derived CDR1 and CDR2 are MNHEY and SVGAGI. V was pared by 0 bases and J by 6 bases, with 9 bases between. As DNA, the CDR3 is TGTGCCAGCAGTTACTCGGCCCTTTCCGAGCAGTACTTC. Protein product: CASSYSALSEQYF.

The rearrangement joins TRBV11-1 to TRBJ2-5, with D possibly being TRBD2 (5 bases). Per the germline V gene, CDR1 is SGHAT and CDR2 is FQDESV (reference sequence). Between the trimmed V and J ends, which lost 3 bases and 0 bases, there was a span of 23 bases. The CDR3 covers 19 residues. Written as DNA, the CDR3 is TGTGCCAGCAGCTTTAAGCCCTGGGGTTTTAGCGTCAACCAAGAGACCCAGTACTTC. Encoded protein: CASSFKPWGFSVNQETQYF.

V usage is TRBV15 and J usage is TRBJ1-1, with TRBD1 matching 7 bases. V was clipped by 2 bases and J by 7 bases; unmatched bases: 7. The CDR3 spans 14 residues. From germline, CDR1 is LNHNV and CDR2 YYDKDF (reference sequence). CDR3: CATSRTKGAIEAFF. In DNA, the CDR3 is TGTGCCACCAGCAGAACTAAGGGGGCGATTGAAGCTTTCTTT.

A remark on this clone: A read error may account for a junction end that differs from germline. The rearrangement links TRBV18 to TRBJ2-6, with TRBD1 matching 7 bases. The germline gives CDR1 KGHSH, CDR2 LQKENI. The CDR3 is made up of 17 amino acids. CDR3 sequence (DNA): TGTGCCAGCTTACCAGGGACAGCTCGCTCTGGGGCCAACGTCCTGACTTTC. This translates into CASLPGTARSGANVLTF.

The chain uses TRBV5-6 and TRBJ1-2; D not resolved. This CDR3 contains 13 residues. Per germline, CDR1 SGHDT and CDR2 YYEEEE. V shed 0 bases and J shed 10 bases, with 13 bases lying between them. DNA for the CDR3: TGTGCCAGCAGCTTGGACAGAATGTCGTACTACACCTTC. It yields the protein CASSLDRMSYYTF.

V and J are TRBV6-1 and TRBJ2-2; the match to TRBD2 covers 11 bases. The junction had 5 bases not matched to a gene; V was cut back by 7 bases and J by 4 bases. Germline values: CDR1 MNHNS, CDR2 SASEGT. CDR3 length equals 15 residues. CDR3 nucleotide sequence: TGTGCCAGCAACGCACTAGCGGGGGTCACCGGGGAGCTGTTTTTT. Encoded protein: CASNALAGVTGELFF.

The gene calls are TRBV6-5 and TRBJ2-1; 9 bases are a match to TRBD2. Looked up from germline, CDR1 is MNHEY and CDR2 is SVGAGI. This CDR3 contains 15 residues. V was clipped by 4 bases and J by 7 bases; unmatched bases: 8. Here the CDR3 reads CASSFGGRARNEQFF. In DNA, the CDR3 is TGTGCCAGCAGTTTCGGCGGGAGGGCACGGAATGAGCAGTTCTTC.

The CDR3 bases are TGTGCCAGCAGTTACGAGCGCTTCCCCACAGATACGCAGTATTTT. Its protein product is CASSYERFPTDTQYF. The rearrangement uses TRBV6-6 and TRBJ2-3; D gene uncertain. Germline assignment: CDR1 MNHNY and CDR2 SVGAGI (reference sequence). The CDR3 loop spans 15 amino acids. Trimming pared 2 bases from V and 2 bases from J, leaving 11 bases between.

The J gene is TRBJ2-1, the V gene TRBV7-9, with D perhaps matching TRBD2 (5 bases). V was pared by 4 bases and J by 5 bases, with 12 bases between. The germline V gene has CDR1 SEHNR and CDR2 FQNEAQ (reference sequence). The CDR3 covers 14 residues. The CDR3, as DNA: TGTGCCAGCAGCTCCTCTAGCCTGCACAATGAGCAGTTCTTC. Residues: CASSSSSLHNEQFF. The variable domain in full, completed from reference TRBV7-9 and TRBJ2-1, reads DTGVSQNPRHKITKRGQNVTFRCDPISEHNRLYWYRQTLGQGPEFLTYFQNEAQLEKSRLLSDRFSAERPKGSFSTLEIQRTEQGDSAMYLCASSSSSLHNEQFFGPGTRLTVL.

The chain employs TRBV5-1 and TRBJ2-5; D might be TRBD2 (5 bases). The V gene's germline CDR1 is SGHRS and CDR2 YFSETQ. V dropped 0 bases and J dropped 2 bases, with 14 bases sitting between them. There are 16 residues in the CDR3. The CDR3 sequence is CASSLAEGGGQETQYF. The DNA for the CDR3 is TGCGCCAGCAGCTTGGCTGAGGGTGGTGGACAAGAGACCCAGTACTTC.

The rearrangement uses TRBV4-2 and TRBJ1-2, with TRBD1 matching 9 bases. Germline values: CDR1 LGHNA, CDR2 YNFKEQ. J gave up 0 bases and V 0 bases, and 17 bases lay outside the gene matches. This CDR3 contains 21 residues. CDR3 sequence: CASSQETDRGPLSFPNYGYTF. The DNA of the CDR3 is TGTGCCAGCAGCCAAGAGACGGACAGGGGACCGCTTTCCTTCCCTAACTATGGCTACACCTTC.

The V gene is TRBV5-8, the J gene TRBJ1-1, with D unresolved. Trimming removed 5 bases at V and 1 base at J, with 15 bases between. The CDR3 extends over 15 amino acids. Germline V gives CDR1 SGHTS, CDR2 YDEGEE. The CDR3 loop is CASSSSWYRNTEAFF. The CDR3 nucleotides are TGTGCCAGCAGTTCAAGTTGGTACAGGAACACTGAAGCTTTCTTT.

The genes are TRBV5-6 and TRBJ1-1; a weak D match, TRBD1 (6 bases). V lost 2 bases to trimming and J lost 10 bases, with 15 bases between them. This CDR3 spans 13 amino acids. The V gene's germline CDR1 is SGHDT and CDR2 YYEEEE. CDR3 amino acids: CASSLPGEPGAFF. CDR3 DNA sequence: TGTGCCAGCAGCTTACCAGGGGAGCCTGGAGCTTTCTTT. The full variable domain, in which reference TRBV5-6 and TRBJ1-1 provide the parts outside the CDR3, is DAGVTQSPTHLIKTRGQQVTLRCSPKSGHDTVSWYQQALGQGPQFIFQYYEEEERQRGNFPDRFSGHQFPNYSSELNVNALLLGDSALYLCASSLPGEPGAFFGQGTRLTVV.

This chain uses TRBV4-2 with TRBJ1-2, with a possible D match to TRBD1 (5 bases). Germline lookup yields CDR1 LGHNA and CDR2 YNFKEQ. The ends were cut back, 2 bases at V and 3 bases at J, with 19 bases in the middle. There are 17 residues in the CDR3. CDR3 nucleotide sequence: TGTGCCAGCAGCCAAAGCCGAGGAGGGGCGTACCACTATGGCTACACCTTC. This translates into CASSQSRGGAYHYGYTF.

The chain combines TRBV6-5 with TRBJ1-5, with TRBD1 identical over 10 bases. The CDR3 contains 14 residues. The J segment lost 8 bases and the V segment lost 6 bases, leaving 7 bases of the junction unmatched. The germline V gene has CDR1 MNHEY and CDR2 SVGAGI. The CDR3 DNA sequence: TGTGCCAGCAGGACAGGGGGCCTATATGAGCCCCAGCATTTT. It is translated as CASRTGGLYEPQHF.

The CDR3 DNA sequence: TGTGCCAGCAGCTCGAGTTATAGCAATCAGCCCCAGCATTTT. Amino acid sequence: CASSSSYSNQPQHF. The V and J genes are TRBV11-2 and TRBJ1-5; D is unresolved. V was trimmed by 4 bases and J by 0 bases, leaving 7 bases between them. CDR3 length equals 14 residues. Germline lookup yields CDR1 SGHAT and CDR2 FQNNGV.

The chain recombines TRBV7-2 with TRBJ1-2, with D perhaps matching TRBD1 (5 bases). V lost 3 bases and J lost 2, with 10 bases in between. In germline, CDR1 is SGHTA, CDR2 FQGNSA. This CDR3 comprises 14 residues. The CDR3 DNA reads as TGTGCCAGCAGCTTGGGGCGAGTAAACTATGGCTACACCTTC. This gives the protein CASSLGRVNYGYTF. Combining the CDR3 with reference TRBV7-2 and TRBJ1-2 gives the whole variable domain GAGVSQSPSNKVTEKGKDVELRCDPISGHTALYWYRQSLGQGLEFLIYFQGNSAPDKSGLPSDRFSAERTGGSVSTLTIQRTQQEDSAVYLCASSLGRVNYGYTFGSGTRLTVV.